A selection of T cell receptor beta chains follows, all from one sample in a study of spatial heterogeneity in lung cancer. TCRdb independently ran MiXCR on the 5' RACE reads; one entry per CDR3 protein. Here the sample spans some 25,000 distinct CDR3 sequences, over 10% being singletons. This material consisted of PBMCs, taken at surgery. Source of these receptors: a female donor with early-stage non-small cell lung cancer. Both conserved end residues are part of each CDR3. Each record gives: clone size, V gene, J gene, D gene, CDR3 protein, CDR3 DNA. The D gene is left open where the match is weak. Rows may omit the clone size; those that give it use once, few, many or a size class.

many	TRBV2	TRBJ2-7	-	CASSEAGAGDHYEQYF	TGTGCCAGCAGTGAAGCGGGGGCGGGAGACCACTACGAGCAGTACTTC
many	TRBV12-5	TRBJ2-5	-	CASGFGETQYF	TGTGCTAGTGGTTTTGGGGAGACCCAGTACTTC
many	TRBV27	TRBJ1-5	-	CASSLGGPTRNQPQHF	TGTGCCAGCAGCCTAGGGGGGCCGACCCGCAATCAGCCCCAGCATTTT
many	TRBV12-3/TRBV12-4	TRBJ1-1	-	CASSLGGGAFF	TGTGCCAGCAGTCTCGGAGGAGGGGCTTTCTTT
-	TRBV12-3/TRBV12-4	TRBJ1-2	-	CASSLAGTAYGYTF	TGTGCCAGCAGTTTAGCGGGGACGGCCTATGGCTACACCTTC
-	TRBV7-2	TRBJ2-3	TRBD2	CASSSGLANVDTQYF	TGTGCCAGCAGCTCGGGACTAGCCAACGTAGATACGCAGTATTTT
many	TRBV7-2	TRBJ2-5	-	CASGGKAQETQYF	TGTGCCAGCGGCGGGAAAGCCCAAGAGACCCAGTACTTC
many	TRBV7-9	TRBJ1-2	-	CASSPATDSNYGYTF	TGTGCCAGCAGCCCGGCGACAGACAGCAACTATGGCTACACCTTC
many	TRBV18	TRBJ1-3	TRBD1	CASSPGQVNSGNTIYF	TGTGCCAGCTCACCGGGACAGGTGAACTCTGGAAACACCATATATTTT
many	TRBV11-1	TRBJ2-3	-	CASSGAGTDTQYF	TGTGCCAGCAGCGGGGCTGGCACAGATACGCAGTATTTT
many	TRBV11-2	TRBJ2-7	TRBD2	CASSKTSGSYEQYF	TGTGCCAGCAGCAAAACTAGCGGCTCCTACGAGCAGTACTTC
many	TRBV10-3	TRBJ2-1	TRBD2	CAISEPNRYLSGSLEQFF	TGTGCCATCAGTGAGCCTAATAGGTATTTGAGCGGGAGCCTTGAGCAGTTCTTC
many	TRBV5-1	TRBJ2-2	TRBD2	CASSLVGLADTGELFF	TGCGCCAGCAGCTTGGTAGGACTAGCGGATACCGGGGAGCTGTTTTTT
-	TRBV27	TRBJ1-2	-	CASSLSTRGQTNYGYTF	TGTGCCAGCAGTTTATCGACTAGAGGGCAAACCAACTATGGCTACACCTTC
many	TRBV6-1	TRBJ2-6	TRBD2	CAGRGSGANVLTF	TGTGCGGGGAGGGGCTCTGGGGCCAACGTCCTGACTTTC
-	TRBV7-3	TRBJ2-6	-	CASSSRGLTNSGANVLTF	TGTGCCAGCAGCTCTAGAGGGCTAACAAATTCTGGGGCCAACGTCCTGACTTTC
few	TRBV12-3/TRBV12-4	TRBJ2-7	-	CASSFGWGEQYF	TGTGCCAGCAGTTTTGGGTGGGGCGAGCAGTACTTC
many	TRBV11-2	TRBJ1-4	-	CASSPLKIGDIEKLFF	TGTGCCAGCAGCCCCCTAAAAATTGGTGATATTGAAAAACTGTTTTTT
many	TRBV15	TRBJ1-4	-	CATSGPGGGREKLFF	TGTGCCACCAGCGGACCGGGAGGGGGGAGAGAAAAACTGTTTTTT
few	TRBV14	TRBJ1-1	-	CASSQVGRGTEAFF	TGTGCCAGCAGCCAGGTCGGCAGGGGAACTGAAGCTTTCTTT
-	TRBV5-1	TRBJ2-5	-	CASSLGPQETQYF	TGCGCCAGCAGCCTGGGACCACAAGAGACCCAGTACTTC
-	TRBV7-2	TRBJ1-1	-	CASSLARLFTEAFF	TGTGCCAGCAGCTTAGCGCGATTATTCACTGAAGCTTTCTTT
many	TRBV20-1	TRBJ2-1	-	CSARDPDLKNYNEQFF	TGCAGTGCTAGAGATCCGGACTTAAAGAATTACAATGAGCAGTTCTTC
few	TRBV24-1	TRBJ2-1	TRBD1	CATSDRDRGFNNEQFF	TGTGCCACCAGTGATCGGGACAGGGGGTTCAACAATGAGCAGTTCTTC
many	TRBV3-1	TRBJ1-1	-	CASSQKRTENTEAFF	TGTGCCAGCAGCCAAAAGAGGACAGAGAACACTGAAGCTTTCTTT
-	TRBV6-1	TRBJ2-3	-	CASSEPGTDTQYF	TGTGCCAGCAGTGAGCCAGGTACAGATACGCAGTATTTT